This T cell receptor beta chain emerged from a study of memory CD4+ T cells and cytomegalovirus serostatus. Whole-study context: This sample comes from healthy Belgian adults, several CMV seropositive, approximately 25 seronegative.

V lost 2 bases and J 6 bases, leaving 10 bases between the germline ends. The germline V gene encodes CDR1 MNHEY and CDR2 SVGAGI. The CDR3 covers 14 residues. As for this clone: What it binds is not known.

Broader study findings: About 40% of the 164 known CMV-associated TCRbeta sequences appeared in CD4+ memory. Suggested: most of the CMV-linked TCR signature lies in CD4+ memory cells.

Per the study methods: After removing out-of-frame reads, around 2 million distinct TCRbeta sequences remained. The data were produced by immunoSEQ multiplex PCR, yet TCRdb's version contains in-frame clones alone and is incomplete. That table supplies the V and J calls and clone size; D and trimming were determined from the DNA. The sample consists of tens of thousands of clones, about 73% of them appearing once. Single viable CD3+CD4+CD8-CD45RO+ cells were sorted as the memory CD4+ T cells. The chain couples TRBV6-5 to TRBJ2-2; a weak D match, TRBD1 (6 bases). Sequencing input: memory CD4+ T cells from blood. The clonotype was recovered from an adult in good health and CMV-seropositive. CDR3: CASSYAQGSGELFF. For the CDR3, the DNA is TGTGCCAGCAGTTACGCGCAGGGGTCCGGGGAGCTGTTTTTT.